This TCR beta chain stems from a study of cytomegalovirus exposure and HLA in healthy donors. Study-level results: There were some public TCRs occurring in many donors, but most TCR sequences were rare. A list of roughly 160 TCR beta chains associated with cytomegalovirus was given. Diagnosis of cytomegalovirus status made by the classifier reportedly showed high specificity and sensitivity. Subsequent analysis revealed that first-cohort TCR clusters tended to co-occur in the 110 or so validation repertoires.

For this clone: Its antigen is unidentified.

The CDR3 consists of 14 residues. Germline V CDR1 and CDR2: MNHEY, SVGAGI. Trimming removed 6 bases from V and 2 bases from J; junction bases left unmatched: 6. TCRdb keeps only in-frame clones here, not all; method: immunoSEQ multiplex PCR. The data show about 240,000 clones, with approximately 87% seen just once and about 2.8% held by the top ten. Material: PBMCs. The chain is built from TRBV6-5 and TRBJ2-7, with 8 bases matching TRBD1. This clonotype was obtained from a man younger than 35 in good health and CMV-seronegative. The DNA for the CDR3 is TGTGCCAGCAGGACAGGGGTTTCGGCCTACGAGCAGTACTTC. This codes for CASRTGVSAYEQYF.